This TCR beta chain came from a study of cytomegalovirus exposure and HLA in healthy donors. The assay was immunoSEQ multiplex PCR, and TCRdb's table has in-frame clones only and misses some. Among 97,000 or so clones listed, 85% to 95% were seen once. The V and J ends lost 2 bases and 5 bases, in that order; junction bases with no gene match: 3. Germline-derived CDR1 and CDR2 are KGHSH and LQKENI. The length of the CDR3 is 14 residues. Worth noting for this clone: Its matching antigen is unknown.

Study observations and caveats: The tendency of first-cohort TCR clusters to co-occur in the roughly 130 validation repertoires was the finding of a later analysis. The study designated 150 or so TCR beta chains cytomegalovirus-associated.

It was the 120-subject validation cohort, separate from the roughly 700-subject first cohort, to which the donors belonged. This sequence originates from a woman between 18 and 29 years old in good health and CMV-seronegative. V usage is TRBV18 and J usage is TRBJ1-5; 7 bases line up with TRBD1. Sequencing input: PBMCs. The CDR3 coding sequence is TGTGCCAGCTCACCAAGGCAGGGGGATCAGCCCCAGCATTTT. Translated, it gives CASSPRQGDQPQHF.